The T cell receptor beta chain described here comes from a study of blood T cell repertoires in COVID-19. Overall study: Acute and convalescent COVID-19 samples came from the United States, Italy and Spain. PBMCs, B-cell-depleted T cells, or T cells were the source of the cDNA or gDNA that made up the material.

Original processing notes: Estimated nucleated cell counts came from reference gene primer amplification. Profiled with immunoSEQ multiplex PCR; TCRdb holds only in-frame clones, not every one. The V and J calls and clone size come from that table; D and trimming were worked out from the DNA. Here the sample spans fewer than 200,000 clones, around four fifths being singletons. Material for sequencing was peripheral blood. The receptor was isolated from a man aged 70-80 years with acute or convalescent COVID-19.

The CDR3, as DNA: TGTGCCAGCGCAGAAAGACTAGCGGGGTACAATGAGCAGTTCTTC. It translates to CASAERLAGYNEQFF. The chain uses TRBV9 and TRBJ2-1; 11 nucleotides match TRBD2. The V segment lost 7 bases and the J segment 4 bases; nucleotides outside the gene matches: 7. CDR3 length equals 15 residues. CDR1 is SGDLS, CDR2 YYNGEE, per germline. Supplemented by reference TRBV9 and TRBJ2-1, the full variable domain reads DSGVTQTPKHLITATGQRVTLRCSPRSGDLSVYWYQQSLDQGLQFLIQYYNGEERAKGNILERFSAQQFPDLHSELNLSSLELGDSALYFCASAERLAGYNEQFFGPGTRLTVL.